These 22 T cell receptor beta chains were sequenced from one sample in a study of shared clonotypes between healthy human individuals (dated by TCRdb to the early 2020s). Library preparation was by the immunoSEQ multiplex PCR assay. TCRdb re-hosts the immuneACCESS table, in-frame sequences only. Its copies lack some clones; in the studies checked, an unresolved V gene accounts for under half of them, and the cause for the rest is not known. The sample table holds approximately 840,000 clones, of which approximately 97% were seen once. The leading ten clones occupy about 0.25% of the sample. For the CD8 naive samples, CD45RO-negative cells were positively selected for CCR7, yielding a CD45RA+CCR7+ population from which TemRA cells were excluded. The sequenced sample consisted of naive CD8+ T cells sorted from blood. The cell subset or site label on this specimen signifies: CD45RA+CCR7+. Source of these receptors: a young man in good health.

V gene TRBV29-1 combines with J gene TRBJ2-4, with TRBD2 as a possible D gene (5 bases). Germline CDR1 and CDR2: SQVTM and ANQGSEA. V was pared by 4 bases and J by 9 bases, with 25 bases between. The CDR3 runs 16 residues. The CDR3 sequence: CSVVPRAETIGGIQYF. The CDR3 region has the DNA TGCAGCGTTGTCCCCCGTGCAGAGACGATTGGAGGCATTCAGTACTTC.

The chain links TRBV7-9 to TRBJ2-7; no firm D call. The CDR3 runs 12 residues. V lost 4 bases and J lost 2, with 6 bases in between. Germline V gives CDR1 SEHNR, CDR2 FQNEAQ (reference sequence). The CDR3 spells CASSYGTYEQYF. CDR3 bases: TGTGCCAGCAGCTACGGAACCTACGAGCAGTACTTC.

This chain uses TRBV5-5 with TRBJ1-5; no clear D. CDR3 length: 13 amino acids. Germline assignment: CDR1 SGHKS and CDR2 YYEKEE (reference sequence). Trimming stripped 2 bases from V and 8 bases from J, with 11 bases between. The CDR3 coding sequence is TGTGCCAGCAGCTTTTTACCCCATGAGCCCCAGCATTTT. Its protein is CASSFLPHEPQHF.

This chain links TRBV5-4 with TRBJ2-3; D is unclear. Trimming left V 4 bases short and J 2 bases short, with 5 bases between. Germline CDR1 is SGHNT and CDR2 is YYREEE (reference sequence). The CDR3 sequence is 12 residues long. CDR3 sequence reads: CASSRTTDTQYF. The CDR3 bases are TGTGCCAGCAGCCGGACCACAGATACGCAGTATTTT.

The rearrangement uses TRBV27 and TRBJ2-7, with D maybe TRBD2 (6 bases). V lost 3 bases to trimming and J lost 3 bases, with 12 bases between them. The CDR3 totals 14 residues. Germline CDR1 and CDR2: MNHEY and SMNVEV (reference sequence). The CDR3 here is CASSLRGAFYEQYF. CDR3 coding DNA: TGTGCCAGCAGTTTGCGGGGCGCGTTCTACGAGCAGTACTTC.

This clone was seen just once. The chain uses TRBV4-1 and TRBJ2-7; 9 bases fit TRBD2. This CDR3 region has 16 residues. CDR1 and CDR2 (germline): MGHRA, YSYEKL. With 4 bases clipped from V and 3 bases from J, the junction kept 10 bases outside the gene matches. As DNA, the CDR3 is TGCGCCAGCAGCCTATTAGCGGGAGCGTCCCTCTACGAGCAGTACTTC. This encodes CASSLLAGASLYEQYF.

This sequence joins TRBV14 and TRBJ1-1; D not resolved. In germline, CDR1 is SGHDN, CDR2 FVKESK. The V and J ends lost 1 base and 1 base respectively, with 7 bases between them. This CDR3 region has 14 residues. This CDR3 reads CASSQVPRNTEAFF. The CDR3 region has the DNA TGTGCCAGCAGCCAAGTTCCGAGGAACACTGAAGCTTTCTTT.

The chain couples TRBV5-8 to TRBJ2-7; D gene unclear. V was pared by 1 base and J by 0 bases, with 8 bases between. CDR3 length: 14 residues. Looked up from germline, CDR1 is SGHTS and CDR2 is YDEGEE. In DNA, the CDR3 is TGTGCCAGCAGCTTGCGGCCCAGCTCCTACGAGCAGTACTTC. Protein: CASSLRPSSYEQYF.

V is TRBV27 and J is TRBJ1-5, with D hard to call. The V gene's germline CDR1 is MNHEY and CDR2 SMNVEV (reference sequence). Trimming shortened V by 6 bases and J by 3 bases, and 3 bases separated the two germline ends. The CDR3 covers 11 residues. CDR3 DNA: TGTGCCAGCAGCCTCAATCAGCCCCAGCATTTT. It encodes CASSLNQPQHF.

The chain joins TRBV6-6 to TRBJ1-3; TRBD1 aligns across 7 bases. Unmatched junction bases numbered 6, after V lost 0 bases and J lost 4 bases. The CDR3 consists of 16 residues. From germline, CDR1 is MNHNY and CDR2 SVGAGI (reference sequence). The CDR3 region is CASSYSGQGDGNTIYF. CDR3 DNA sequence: TGTGCCAGCAGTTACTCGGGTCAGGGGGACGGAAACACCATATATTTT.

The rearrangement uses TRBV10-3 and TRBJ1-2, with D possibly TRBD1 on 5 matching bases. This CDR3 contains 13 residues. Germline V CDR1 and CDR2: ENHRY, SYGVKD. V was cut by 6 bases and J by 8 bases, with 16 bases left in between. In DNA form, the CDR3 reads TGTGCCATCAGCGGAGGGGCCCCACAGGGCTACACCTTC. Its protein is CAISGGAPQGYTF.

The chain couples TRBV6-1 to TRBJ1-5, with 10 nucleotides matching TRBD1. The CDR3 length is 17 residues. The V gene end was trimmed by 4 bases and the J gene end by 0 bases; junction bases not matched to a gene: 6. Germline loops: CDR1 MNHNS, CDR2 SASEGT. The CDR3: CASSAHRDRGSNQPQHF. The CDR3 DNA follows: TGTGCCAGCAGTGCGCACCGGGACAGGGGTAGCAATCAGCCCCAGCATTTT.

V and J are TRBV27 and TRBJ2-1, with D perhaps TRBD1 (6 bases). V shed 6 bases and J shed 6 bases, with 24 bases lying between them. The CDR3 runs to 17 residues. The germline CDR1 and CDR2 sequences are MNHEY and SMNVEV (reference sequence). CDR3 residues: CASRAFWQGPNPNEQFF. CDR3 coding DNA: TGTGCCAGCAGGGCCTTTTGGCAGGGGCCAAATCCCAATGAGCAGTTCTTC.

CDR3 region: CASSTTRDREYEQYF. The DNA of the CDR3 is TGTGCCAGCAGCACCACCCGGGACAGGGAATACGAGCAGTACTTC. The chain combines TRBV11-2 with TRBJ2-7; 9 bases match TRBD1. The CDR3 runs to 15 residues. The junction had 9 bases not matched to a gene; V was cut back by 5 bases and J by 4 bases. Germline V gene data show CDR1 as SGHAT and CDR2 as FQNNGV.

This chain joins TRBV9 and TRBJ2-2, with 14 bases that match TRBD2. CDR1 and CDR2 from the germline V gene are SGDLS and YYNGEE. The CDR3 is 19 amino acids. With 0 bases clipped from V and 3 bases from J, the junction kept 7 bases outside the gene matches. CDR3 sequence: CASSVAGTSGRLDTGELFF. The CDR3 DNA sequence: TGTGCCAGCAGCGTAGCTGGGACTAGCGGGAGACTTGACACCGGGGAGCTGTTTTTT.

In its sample, this clone was seen once. The gene calls are TRBV21-1 and TRBJ2-7; the D call TRBD2 from the table was never checked on the DNA. TRBV21-1 is labeled a pseudogene. The CDR3 runs 10 residues. CDR3 nucleotide sequence: TGTGCCAGCAGCAAAGTAGAGCAGTACTTC. Encoded protein: CASSKVEQYF.

The V call is TRBV10-3, the J call TRBJ2-5; D may correspond to TRBD1 or TRBD2 (5 bases each). V was trimmed by 0 bases and J by 4 bases, leaving 12 bases between them. The CDR3 loop spans 15 amino acids. CDR1 is ENHRY and CDR2 is SYGVKD in the germline V gene. This CDR3 reads CAISESGQSGETQYF. DNA of the CDR3: TGTGCCATCAGTGAGTCGGGGCAGAGCGGAGAGACCCAGTACTTC.

V and J are TRBV5-1 and TRBJ2-3, with a tentative D call TRBD1 (6 bases). V was clipped by 0 bases and J by 6 bases, with 14 bases between them. The CDR3 totals 15 residues. Germline CDR1 is SGHRS and CDR2 is YFSETQ. CDR3 coding DNA: TGCGCCAGCAGCTTGGGGACAGCAAGGTTGGATACGCAGTATTTT. Translation gives CASSLGTARLDTQYF.

The rearrangement uses TRBV27 and TRBJ2-1; 8 bases line up with TRBD2. Germline assignment: CDR1 MNHEY and CDR2 SMNVEV (reference sequence). The CDR3 runs 15 residues. V gave up 6 bases and J gave up 2 bases; unmatched junction bases: 6. The CDR3 DNA sequence: TGTGCCAGCAGACCCGCGGGAGGCCCCTACAATGAGCAGTTCTTC. Translating gives CASRPAGGPYNEQFF.

The chain employs TRBV5-4 and TRBJ2-7; TRBD2 might be the D (6 bases). The CDR3 is 13 residues long. Trimming left V 6 bases short and J 3 bases short, with 13 bases between. Germline V gives CDR1 SGHNT, CDR2 YYREEE (reference sequence). The CDR3 nucleotides are TGTGCCAGCACGGGGGACGGGGGCTACGAGCAGTACTTC. This sequence encodes CASTGDGGYEQYF. Based on the CDR3 plus reference TRBV5-4 and TRBJ2-7, the full variable domain is ETGVTQSPTHLIKTRGQQVTLRCSSQSGHNTVSWYQQALGQGPQFIFQYYREEENGRGNFPPRFSGLQFPNYSSELNVNALELDDSALYLCASTGDGGYEQYFGPGTRLTVT.

The rearrangement joins TRBV25-1 to TRBJ1-5; D remains unclear. CDR1 MGHDK and CDR2 SYGVNS come from the germline V gene. The CDR3 is 15 amino acids. With 1 base removed from V and 2 bases from J, the gap between germline ends came to 9 bases. The CDR3 sequence: CASSESVTGNQPQHF. The DNA of the CDR3 is TGTGCCAGCAGTGAATCTGTCACGGGCAATCAGCCCCAGCATTTT.

J is TRBJ2-1 and V is TRBV25-1; D possibly corresponds to TRBD1 (5 bases). Trimming cost V 3 bases and J 0 bases, with 9 bases left between them. Germline V gene lookup returns CDR1 MGHDK and CDR2 SYGVNS. This CDR3 has 15 amino acids. In DNA form, the CDR3 reads TGTGCCAGCAGTGATAGGGGAAGCTCCTACAATGAGCAGTTCTTC. Its protein is CASSDRGSSYNEQFF.